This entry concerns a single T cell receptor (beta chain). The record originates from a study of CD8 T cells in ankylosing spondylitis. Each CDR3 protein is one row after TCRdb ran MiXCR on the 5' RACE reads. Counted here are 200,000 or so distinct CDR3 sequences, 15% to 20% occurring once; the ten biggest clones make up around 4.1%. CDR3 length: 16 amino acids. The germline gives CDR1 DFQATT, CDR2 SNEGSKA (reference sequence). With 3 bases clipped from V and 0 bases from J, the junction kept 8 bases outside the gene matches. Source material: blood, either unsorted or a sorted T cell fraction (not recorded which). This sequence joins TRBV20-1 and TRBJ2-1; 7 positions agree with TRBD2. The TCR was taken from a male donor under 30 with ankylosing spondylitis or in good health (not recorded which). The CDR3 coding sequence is TGCAGTGCTAGTACTAACGGCGGGAGCTCCTACAATGAGCAGTTCTTC. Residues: CSASTNGGSSYNEQFF.